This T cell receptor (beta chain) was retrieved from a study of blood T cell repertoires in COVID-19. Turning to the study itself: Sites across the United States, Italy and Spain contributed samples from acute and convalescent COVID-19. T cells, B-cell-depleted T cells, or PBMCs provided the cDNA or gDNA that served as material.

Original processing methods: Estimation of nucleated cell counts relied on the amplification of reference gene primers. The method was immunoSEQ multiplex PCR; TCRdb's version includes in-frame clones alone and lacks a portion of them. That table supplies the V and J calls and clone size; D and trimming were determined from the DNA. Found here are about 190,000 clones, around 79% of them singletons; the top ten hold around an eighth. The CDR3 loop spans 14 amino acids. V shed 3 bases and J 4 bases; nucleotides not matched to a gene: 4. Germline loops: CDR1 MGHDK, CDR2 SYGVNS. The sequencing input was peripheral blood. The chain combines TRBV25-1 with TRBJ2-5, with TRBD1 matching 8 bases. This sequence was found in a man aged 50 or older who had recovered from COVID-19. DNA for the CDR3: TGTGCCAGCAGTGACGGACAGGGTCGAGAGACCCAGTACTTC. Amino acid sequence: CASSDGQGRETQYF.